Below are 14 T cell receptor beta chains sequenced from a single sample in a study of Graves' ophthalmopathy and Graves' hyperthyroidism. Amplification of TCR beta CDR3 regions used RNA transcripts. Second-round multiplex PCR followed a first-round RT-PCR using HTBI primers. One entry per CDR3 protein, called by TCRdb with MiXCR from the multiplex PCR reads. The sample shows around 1,200,000 distinct CDR3 sequences, 35% to 45% of them seen only once. The sample comprised peripheral blood or thyroid tissue (not recorded which). The receptors shown here come from an adult man with Graves' hyperthyroidism.

The table lists this clonotype with a few counts. This rearrangement joins TRBV10-2 to TRBJ1-5; TRBD1 is a possible D gene (6 bases). The V and J ends lost 10 bases and 6 bases respectively, with 13 bases between them. Germline CDR1 and CDR2: WSHSY and SAAADI. This CDR3 is 12 amino acids long. This CDR3 is CATQGEGQPQHF. In DNA, the CDR3 is TGCGCCACACAGGGAGAGGGTCAGCCCCAGCATTTT.

The sample holds a few counts of this clonotype. The V gene is TRBV30, the J gene TRBJ2-5; 8 nucleotides align to TRBD1. The CDR3 contains 15 residues. The ends lost 0 bases at V and 4 bases at J; junction bases unmatched: 7. Germline lookup yields CDR1 GTSNPN and CDR2 SVGIG (reference sequence). The chain's CDR3 is CAWSVARGPGETQYF. In DNA form, the CDR3 reads TGTGCCTGGAGTGTAGCCAGGGGGCCGGGAGAGACCCAGTACTTC.

The chain carries TRBV9 and TRBJ1-5, with TRBD1 matching over 7 bases. This CDR3 is 16 amino acids long. Per the germline V gene, CDR1 is SGDLS and CDR2 is YYNGEE. V was clipped by 3 bases and J by 2 bases; unmatched bases: 8. The CDR3 nucleotides read TGTGCCAGCAGCGCGTCCGGGACAGCCCGCAATCAGCCCCAGCATTTT. This codes for CASSASGTARNQPQHF.

A note on this clonotype: A much larger clonotype is one base distant, so this may be a read error. The rearrangement links TRBV6-5 to TRBJ1-5; tentatively, D is TRBD1 (5 bases). The CDR3 totals 13 residues. CDR1 is MNHEY, CDR2 SVGAGI, per germline. CDR3 coding DNA: TGTCCCAGCAGGGCCGACGAGAATCAGCCCCAGCATTTT. As protein: CPSRADENQPQHF.

This clonotype came up many times. The chain employs TRBV10-3 and TRBJ1-6, with D maybe TRBD1 (6 bases). The germline V gene has CDR1 ENHRY and CDR2 SYGVKD. This CDR3 spans 15 amino acids. With 7 bases removed from V and 6 bases from J, the gap between germline ends came to 16 bases. CDR3 in amino acids: CAITSGQGINSPLHF. CDR3 in DNA: TGTGCCATCACTTCTGGGCAGGGGATTAATTCACCCCTCCACTTT.

This clonotype was found many times. The genes are TRBV9 and TRBJ2-5, with D perhaps being TRBD1 or TRBD2 (6 bases each). There are 12 residues in the CDR3. Trimming pared 3 bases from V and 9 bases from J, leaving 12 bases between. Per germline, CDR1 SGDLS and CDR2 YYNGEE. This CDR3 reads CASSASEGAQYF. In nucleotides, the CDR3 is TGTGCCAGCAGCGCCTCGGAGGGGGCCCAGTACTTC.

This clonotype was seen a few times. The CDR3 spells CATSRVGRDYGYTF. The CDR3 coding sequence is TGTGCCACCAGCAGAGTTGGGCGGGACTATGGCTACACCTTC. The chain employs TRBV15 and TRBJ1-2, with unresolved D. V was shortened by 1 base and J by 3 bases, with 9 bases between the two germline ends. Germline CDR1 is LNHNV and CDR2 is YYDKDF (reference sequence). The CDR3 has 14 residues.

This clonotype was seen at least ten times. This rearrangement joins TRBV7-2 to TRBJ1-5; 8 bases line up with TRBD1. Looked up from germline, CDR1 is SGHTA and CDR2 is FQGNSA. CDR3 length: 16 amino acids. V shed 1 base, J shed 7 bases, and the junction held 9 bases outside the gene matches. CDR3 bases: TGTGCCAGCAGCTTAGTGGGACAGGCGGTAAACCAGCCCCAGCATTTT. It yields the protein CASSLVGQAVNQPQHF.

This clonotype appeared many times. This chain links TRBV29-1 with TRBJ2-5; D gene unclear. V was clipped by 4 bases and J by 13 bases, with 22 bases between them. This CDR3 spans 13 amino acids. Germline V lookup: CDR1 SQVTM, CDR2 ANQGSEA. The CDR3 is CSVGPVVGAPGYF. CDR3 nucleotide sequence: TGCAGCGTTGGTCCAGTCGTAGGAGCCCCGGGGTACTTC.

This rearrangement joins TRBV10-2 to TRBJ1-1; D gene unclear. The CDR3 covers 13 residues. The germline V gene encodes CDR1 WSHSY and CDR2 SAAADI. Deletions cut 3 bases from V and 3 bases from J, with 8 bases between. The CDR3 DNA is TGCGCCAGCAGTGAAGGACCATACACTGAAGCTTTCTTT. Its translation: CASSEGPYTEAFF.

The V call is TRBV29-1, the J call TRBJ1-1, with D hard to call. The V gene's germline CDR1 is SQVTM and CDR2 ANQGSEA. V was trimmed by 8 bases and J by 1 base, leaving 8 bases between them. The CDR3 is 11 residues long. The CDR3 protein is CSPLTNTEAFF. CDR3 DNA sequence: TGCAGCCCCCTGACGAACACTGAAGCTTTCTTT. The variable domain in full, completed from reference TRBV29-1 and TRBJ1-1, reads SAVISQKPSRDICQRGTSLTIQCQVDSQVTMMFWYRQQPGQSLTLIATANQGSEATYESGFVIDKFPISRPNLTFSTLTVSNMSPEDSSIYLCSPLTNTEAFFGQGTRLTVV.

This clonotype appeared a single time. J is TRBJ1-5 and V is TRBV29-1, with D possibly being TRBD1 (5 bases). V shed 6 bases and J shed 1 base, with 16 bases lying between them. This CDR3 comprises 15 residues. Germline CDR1 and CDR2: SQVTM and ANQGSEA. CDR3: CSVQVGPGSNQPQHF. DNA of the CDR3: TGCAGCGTCCAGGTGGGGCCAGGGAGCAATCAGCCCCAGCATTTT.

This clonotype was seen ten or more times. The chain recombines TRBV6-2 or TRBV6-3 with TRBJ1-5; TRBD1 aligns across 7 bases. The CDR3 runs 12 residues. Trimming cost V 8 bases and J 14 bases; bases outside gene matches: 12. Germline loops: CDR1 MNHEY, CDR2 SVGEGT. CDR3: CASGFALQGEHF. CDR3 sequence (DNA): TGTGCCAGCGGATTCGCGCTCCAGGGGGAGCATTTT.

Notes on this clonotype: Since a much larger clone is just one base distant, this may be a read error. The V gene is TRBV19, the J gene TRBJ1-1; D uncertain. Per germline, CDR1 LNHDA and CDR2 SQIVND (reference sequence). CDR3 length: 14 amino acids. Between the trimmed V and J ends, which lost 4 bases and 5 bases, there was a span of 14 bases. The CDR3 DNA is TGTGCCAGTAGTACCGCCGCGGCGGGGACTGAAGCTTTCTTT. Translating gives CASSTAAAGTEAFF. The entire variable domain, with the rest obtained from reference TRBV19 and TRBJ1-1, is as follows: DGGITQSPKYLFRKEGQNVTLSCEQNLNHDAMYWYRQDPGQGLRLIYYSQIVNDFQKGDIAEGYSVSREKKESFPLTVTSAQKNPTAFYLCASSTAAAGTEAFFGQGTRLTVV.